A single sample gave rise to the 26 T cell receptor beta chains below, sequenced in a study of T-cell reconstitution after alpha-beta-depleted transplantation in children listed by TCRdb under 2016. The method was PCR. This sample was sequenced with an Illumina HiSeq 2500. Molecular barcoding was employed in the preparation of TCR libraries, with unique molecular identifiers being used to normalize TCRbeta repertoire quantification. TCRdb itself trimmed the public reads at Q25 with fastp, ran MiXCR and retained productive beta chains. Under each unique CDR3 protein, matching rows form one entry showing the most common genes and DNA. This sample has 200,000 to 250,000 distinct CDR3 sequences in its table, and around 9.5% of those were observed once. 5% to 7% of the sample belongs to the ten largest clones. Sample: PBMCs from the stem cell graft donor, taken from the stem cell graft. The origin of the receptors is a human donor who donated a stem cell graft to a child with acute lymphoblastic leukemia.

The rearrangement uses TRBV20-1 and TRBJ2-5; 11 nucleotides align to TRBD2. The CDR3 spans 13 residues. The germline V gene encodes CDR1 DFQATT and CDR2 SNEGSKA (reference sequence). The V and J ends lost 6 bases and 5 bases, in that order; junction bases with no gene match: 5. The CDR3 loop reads CSAARTSGETQYF. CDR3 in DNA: TGCAGTGCCGCTCGGACTAGCGGGGAGACCCAGTACTTC.

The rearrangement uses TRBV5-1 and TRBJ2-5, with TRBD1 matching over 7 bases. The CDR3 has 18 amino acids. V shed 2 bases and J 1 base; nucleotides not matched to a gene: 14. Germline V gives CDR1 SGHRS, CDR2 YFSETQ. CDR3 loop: CASSLIPDLTGSQETQYF. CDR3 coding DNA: TGCGCCAGCAGCTTAATTCCAGACCTGACAGGGTCCCAAGAGACCCAGTACTTC.

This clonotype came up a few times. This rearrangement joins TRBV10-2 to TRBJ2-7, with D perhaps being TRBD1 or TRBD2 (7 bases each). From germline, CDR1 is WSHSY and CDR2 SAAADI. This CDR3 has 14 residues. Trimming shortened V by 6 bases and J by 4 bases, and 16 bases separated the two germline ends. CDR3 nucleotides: TGCGCCAGCAGGCAGGGGGGGGGTCAATACGAGCAGTACTTC. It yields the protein CASRQGGGQYEQYF.

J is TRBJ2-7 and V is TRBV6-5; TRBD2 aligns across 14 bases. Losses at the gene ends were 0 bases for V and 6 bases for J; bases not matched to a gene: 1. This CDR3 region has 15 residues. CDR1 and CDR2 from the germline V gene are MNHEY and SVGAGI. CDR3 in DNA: TGTGCCAGCAGTTACTCGACTAGCGGGGGGGCCGAGCAGTACTTC. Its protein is CASSYSTSGGAEQYF.

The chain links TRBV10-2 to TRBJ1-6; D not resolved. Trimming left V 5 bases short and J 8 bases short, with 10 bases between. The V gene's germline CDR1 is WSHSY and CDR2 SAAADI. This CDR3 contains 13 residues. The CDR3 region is CASSLWEDSPLHF. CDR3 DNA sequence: TGCGCCAGCAGTTTGTGGGAGGATTCACCCCTCCACTTT.

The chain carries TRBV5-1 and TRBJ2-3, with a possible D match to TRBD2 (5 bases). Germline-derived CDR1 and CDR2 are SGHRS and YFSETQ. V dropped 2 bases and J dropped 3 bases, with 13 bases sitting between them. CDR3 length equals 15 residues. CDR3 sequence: CASSLEGVGTDTQYF. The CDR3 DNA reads TGCGCCAGCAGCTTAGAGGGAGTGGGAACAGATACGCAGTATTTT.

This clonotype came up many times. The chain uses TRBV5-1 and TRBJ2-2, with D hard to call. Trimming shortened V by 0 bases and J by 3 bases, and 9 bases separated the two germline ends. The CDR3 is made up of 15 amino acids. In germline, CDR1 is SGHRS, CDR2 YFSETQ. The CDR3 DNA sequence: TGCGCCAGCAGCTTGGTAGCAGGAGACACCGGGGAGCTGTTTTTT. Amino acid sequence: CASSLVAGDTGELFF.

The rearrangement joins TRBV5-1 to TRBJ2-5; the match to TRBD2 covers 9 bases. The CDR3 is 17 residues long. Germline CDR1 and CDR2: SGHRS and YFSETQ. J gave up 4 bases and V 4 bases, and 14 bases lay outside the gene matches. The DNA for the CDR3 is TGCGCCAGCAGCCTGTCTCGCGGGGGGGCCTCAGGAGAGACCCAGTACTTC. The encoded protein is CASSLSRGGASGETQYF. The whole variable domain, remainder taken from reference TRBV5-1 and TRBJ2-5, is KAGVTQTPRYLIKTRGQQVTLSCSPISGHRSVSWYQQTPGQGLQFLFEYFSETQRNKGNFPGRFSGRQFSNSRSEMNVSTLELGDSALYLCASSLSRGGASGETQYFGPGTRLLVL.

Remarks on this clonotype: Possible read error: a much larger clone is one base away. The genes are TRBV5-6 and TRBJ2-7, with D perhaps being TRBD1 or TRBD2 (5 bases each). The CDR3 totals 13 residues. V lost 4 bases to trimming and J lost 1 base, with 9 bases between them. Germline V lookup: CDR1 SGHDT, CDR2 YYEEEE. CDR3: CASSRDPSYEQYF. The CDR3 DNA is TGTGCCAGCAGCCGGGACCCATCCTACGAGCAGTACTTC.

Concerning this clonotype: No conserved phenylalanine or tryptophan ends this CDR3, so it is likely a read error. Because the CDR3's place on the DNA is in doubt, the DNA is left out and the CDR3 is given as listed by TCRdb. Here the CDR3 reads CASSLPRT. The chain links TRBV7-9 to TRBJ1-1; TRBD1 is the table's D call and was not checked against the DNA. The CDR3 sequence runs 8 residues, both termini included. CDR1 is SEHNR and CDR2 is FQNEAQ in the germline V gene (reference sequence).

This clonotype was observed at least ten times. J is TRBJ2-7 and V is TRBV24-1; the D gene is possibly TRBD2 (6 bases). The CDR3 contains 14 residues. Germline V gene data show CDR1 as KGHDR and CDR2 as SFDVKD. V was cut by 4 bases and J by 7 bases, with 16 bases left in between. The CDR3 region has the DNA TGTGCCACCAGTGACGGGACCAGGAGCGGGGAGCAGTACTTC. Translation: CATSDGTRSGEQYF.

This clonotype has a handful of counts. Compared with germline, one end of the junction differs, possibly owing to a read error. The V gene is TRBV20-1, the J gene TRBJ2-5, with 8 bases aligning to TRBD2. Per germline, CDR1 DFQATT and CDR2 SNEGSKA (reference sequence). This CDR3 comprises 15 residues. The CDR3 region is CSARDAGRGVFADNF. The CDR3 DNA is TGCAGTGCTAGAGATGCGGGGCGGGGGGTCTTCGCTGACAACTTC.

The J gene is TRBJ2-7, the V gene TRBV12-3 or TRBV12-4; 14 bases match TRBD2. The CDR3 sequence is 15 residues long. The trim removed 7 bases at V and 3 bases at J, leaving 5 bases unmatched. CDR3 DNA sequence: TGTGCCAGCACCCTAGGGACTAGCGGGAGCTACGAGCAGTACTTC. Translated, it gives CASTLGTSGSYEQYF.

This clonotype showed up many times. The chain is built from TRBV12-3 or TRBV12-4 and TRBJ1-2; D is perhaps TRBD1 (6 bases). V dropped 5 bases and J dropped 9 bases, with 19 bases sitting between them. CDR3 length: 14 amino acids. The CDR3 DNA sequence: TGTGCCAGCAGTGAGACAGGTGGCGGTAAGAGCTACACCTTC. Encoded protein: CASSETGGGKSYTF.

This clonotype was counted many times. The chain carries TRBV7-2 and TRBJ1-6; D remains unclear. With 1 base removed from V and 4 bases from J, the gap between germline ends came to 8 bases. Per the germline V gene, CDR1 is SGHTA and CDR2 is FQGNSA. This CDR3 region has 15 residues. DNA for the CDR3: TGTGCCAGCAGCTTAGTCGCCCAGTATAATTCACCCCTCCACTTT. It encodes CASSLVAQYNSPLHF.

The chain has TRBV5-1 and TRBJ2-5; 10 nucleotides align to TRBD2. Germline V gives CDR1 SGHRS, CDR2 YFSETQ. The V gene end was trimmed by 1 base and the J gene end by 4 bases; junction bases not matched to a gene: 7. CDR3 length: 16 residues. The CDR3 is CASSLLTSGVGETQYF. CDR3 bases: TGCGCCAGCAGCTTGCTTACTAGCGGGGTCGGAGAGACCCAGTACTTC.

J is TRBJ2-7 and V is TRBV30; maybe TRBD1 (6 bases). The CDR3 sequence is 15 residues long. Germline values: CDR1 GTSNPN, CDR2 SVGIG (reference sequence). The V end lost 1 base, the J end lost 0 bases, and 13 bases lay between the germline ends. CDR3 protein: CAWSDLDSLSYEQYF. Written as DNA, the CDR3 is TGTGCCTGGAGTGATCTGGACAGCCTCTCCTACGAGCAGTACTTC.

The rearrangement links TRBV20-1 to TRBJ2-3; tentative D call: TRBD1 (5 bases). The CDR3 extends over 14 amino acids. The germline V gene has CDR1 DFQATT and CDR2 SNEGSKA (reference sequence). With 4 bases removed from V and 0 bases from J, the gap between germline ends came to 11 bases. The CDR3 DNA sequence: TGCAGTGCTACCCCGGCAGGGAGCACAGATACGCAGTATTTT. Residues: CSATPAGSTDTQYF.

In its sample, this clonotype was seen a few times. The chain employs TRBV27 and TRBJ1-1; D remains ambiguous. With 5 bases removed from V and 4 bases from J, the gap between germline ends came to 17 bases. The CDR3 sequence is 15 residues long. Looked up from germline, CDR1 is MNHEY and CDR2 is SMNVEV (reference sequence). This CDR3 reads CASSTTEGLGTEAFF. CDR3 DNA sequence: TGTGCCAGCAGTACAACGGAGGGCTTGGGCACTGAAGCTTTCTTT.

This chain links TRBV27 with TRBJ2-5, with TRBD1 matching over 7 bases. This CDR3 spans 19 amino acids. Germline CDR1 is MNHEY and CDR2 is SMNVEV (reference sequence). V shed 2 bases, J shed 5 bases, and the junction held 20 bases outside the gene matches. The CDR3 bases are TGTGCCAGCAGTTTAAAGTGGGGACGAGGGGGCATAGGAGTGGAGACCCAGTACTTC. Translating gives CASSLKWGRGGIGVETQYF.

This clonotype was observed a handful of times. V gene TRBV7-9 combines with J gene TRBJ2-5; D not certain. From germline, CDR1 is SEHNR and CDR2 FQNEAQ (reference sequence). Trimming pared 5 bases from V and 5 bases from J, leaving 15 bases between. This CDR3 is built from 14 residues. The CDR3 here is CASSQSTGLETQYF. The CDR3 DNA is TGTGCCAGCAGCCAATCCACTGGGTTGGAGACCCAGTACTTC. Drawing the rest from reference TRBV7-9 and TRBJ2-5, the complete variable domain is DTGVSQNPRHKITKRGQNVTFRCDPISEHNRLYWYRQTLGQGPEFLTYFQNEAQLEKSRLLSDRFSAERPKGSFSTLEIQRTEQGDSAMYLCASSQSTGLETQYFGPGTRLLVL.

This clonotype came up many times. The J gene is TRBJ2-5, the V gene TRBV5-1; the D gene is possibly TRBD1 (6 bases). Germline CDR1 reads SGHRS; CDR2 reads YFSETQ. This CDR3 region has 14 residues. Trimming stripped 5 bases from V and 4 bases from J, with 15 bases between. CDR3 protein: CASRPTGTVETQYF. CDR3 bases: TGCGCCAGCAGACCAACAGGGACCGTAGAGACCCAGTACTTC.

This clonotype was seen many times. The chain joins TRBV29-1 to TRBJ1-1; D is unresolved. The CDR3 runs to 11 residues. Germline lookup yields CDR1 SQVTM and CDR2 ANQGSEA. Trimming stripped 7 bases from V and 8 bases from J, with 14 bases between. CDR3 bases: TGCAGCGCCGGCCGGACTGAGGAAGCTTTCTTT. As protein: CSAGRTEEAFF.

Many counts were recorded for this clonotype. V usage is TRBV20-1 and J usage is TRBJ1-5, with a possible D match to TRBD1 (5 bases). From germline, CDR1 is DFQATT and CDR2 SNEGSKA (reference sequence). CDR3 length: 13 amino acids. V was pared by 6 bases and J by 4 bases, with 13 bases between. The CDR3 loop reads CSAPIEGNQPQHF. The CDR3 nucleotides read TGCAGTGCCCCCATTGAGGGGAATCAGCCCCAGCATTTT.

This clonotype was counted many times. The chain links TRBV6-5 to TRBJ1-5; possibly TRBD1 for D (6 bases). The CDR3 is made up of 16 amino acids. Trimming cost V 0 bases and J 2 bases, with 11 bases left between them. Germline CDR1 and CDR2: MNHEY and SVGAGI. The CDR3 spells CASSYSLGAGNQPQHF. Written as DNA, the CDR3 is TGTGCCAGCAGTTACTCTTTGGGGGCGGGCAATCAGCCCCAGCATTTT.

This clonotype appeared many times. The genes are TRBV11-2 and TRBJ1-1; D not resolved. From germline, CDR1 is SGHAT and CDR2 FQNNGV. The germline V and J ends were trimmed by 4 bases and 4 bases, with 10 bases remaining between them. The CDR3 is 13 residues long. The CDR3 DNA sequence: TGTGCCAGCAGCTCAGTAGACGTCACTGAAGCTTTCTTT. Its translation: CASSSVDVTEAFF.